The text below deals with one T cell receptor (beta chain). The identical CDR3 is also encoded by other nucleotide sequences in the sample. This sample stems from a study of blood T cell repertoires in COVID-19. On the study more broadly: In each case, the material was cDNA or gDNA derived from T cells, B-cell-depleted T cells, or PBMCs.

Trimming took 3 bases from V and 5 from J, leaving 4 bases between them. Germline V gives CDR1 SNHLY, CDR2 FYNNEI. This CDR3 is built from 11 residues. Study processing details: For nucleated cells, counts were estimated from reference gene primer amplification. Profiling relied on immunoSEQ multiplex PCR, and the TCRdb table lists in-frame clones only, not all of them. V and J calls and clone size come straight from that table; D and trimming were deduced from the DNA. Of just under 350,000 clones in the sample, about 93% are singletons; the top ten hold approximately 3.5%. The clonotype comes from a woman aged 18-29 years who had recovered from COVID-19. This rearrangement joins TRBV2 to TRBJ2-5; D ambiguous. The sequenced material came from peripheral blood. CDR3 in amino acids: CASSERETQYF. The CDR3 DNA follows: TGTGCCAGCAGTGAGCGGGAGACCCAGTACTTC.